The 13 T cell receptor beta chains in this list originate from one sample, sequenced in a study of cytomegalovirus exposure and HLA in healthy donors. Primers included in the PCR were 60 Vbeta and 13 Jbeta primers. Here immunoSEQ multiplex PCR was the method, and the copy in TCRdb shows in-frame clones only, minus some. The profile shows about 150,000 clones, 75% of them singletons. Sample: PBMCs. All receptors derive from a man in his late teens or twenties in good health and CMV-seronegative.

The chain combines TRBV10-3 with TRBJ2-1; 7 bases align to TRBD2. The CDR3 contains 18 residues. Trimming cost V 6 bases and J 5 bases; bases outside gene matches: 19. CDR1 is ENHRY and CDR2 is SYGVKD in the germline V gene. The CDR3 protein is CAISDGRRGITRNNEQFF. The CDR3 DNA follows: TGTGCCATCAGCGACGGACGGCGGGGGATAACTCGGAACAATGAGCAGTTCTTC.

V gene TRBV7-9 combines with J gene TRBJ1-2; TRBD1 might be the D (5 bases). Trimming took off 5 bases at V and 8 bases at J, with 18 bases between the two ends. Per germline, CDR1 SEHNR and CDR2 FQNEAQ (reference sequence). CDR3 length: 14 residues. The CDR3: CASSQRGELKGYTF. CDR3 DNA: TGTGCCAGCAGCCAGCGGGGGGAATTAAAGGGCTACACCTTC.

The gene calls are TRBV21-1 and TRBJ2-1; the table names TRBD1, a call not compared with the DNA. TRBV21-1 is noted as a pseudogene. CDR3 length: 12 residues. The CDR3 DNA reads TGTGCCAGCACCCCGGACAGGGATGAGCAGTTCTTC. This sequence encodes CASTPDRDEQFF.

J is TRBJ2-2 and V is TRBV18, with 10 positions matching TRBD2. The CDR3 is 17 residues long. The germline V gene has CDR1 KGHSH and CDR2 LQKENI. The V segment lost 2 bases and the J segment 5 bases; nucleotides outside the gene matches: 8. The CDR3 bases are TGTGCCAGCTCACCAAGGCTAGCGGGAGTGGATACCGGGGAGCTGTTTTTT. The encoded protein is CASSPRLAGVDTGELFF.

V gene TRBV10-3 combines with J gene TRBJ2-3, with a tentative D call TRBD2 (7 bases). Trimming left V 6 bases short and J 0 bases short, with 19 bases between. The CDR3 has 17 amino acids. Looked up from germline, CDR1 is ENHRY and CDR2 is SYGVKD. This CDR3 is CAISPGGSWRSTDTQYF. Here the CDR3 DNA reads TGTGCCATCAGCCCGGGGGGCTCATGGCGTAGCACAGATACGCAGTATTTT.

The rearrangement joins TRBV2 to TRBJ1-1; D possibly corresponds to TRBD1 (5 bases). V gave up 2 bases and J gave up 4 bases, with 17 bases separating them. This CDR3 comprises 16 residues. Per the germline V gene, CDR1 is SNHLY and CDR2 is FYNNEI. The CDR3 region has the DNA TGTGCCAGCAGTGAAAGGCGCGGGGCTGGGGGCACTGAAGCTTTCTTT. This gives the protein CASSERRGAGGTEAFF.

The rearrangement uses TRBV2 and TRBJ1-2; D not resolved. This CDR3 has 15 residues. Germline V gives CDR1 SNHLY, CDR2 FYNNEI. The germline V and J ends were trimmed by 2 bases and 4 bases, with 14 bases remaining between them. The CDR3, as DNA: TGTGCCAGCAGTGAAACAACAACTACCTCCTATGGCTACACCTTC. Its protein is CASSETTTTSYGYTF.

The chain has TRBV29-1 and TRBJ2-3; TRBD2 aligns across 9 bases. Germline V gene data show CDR1 as SQVTM and CDR2 as ANQGSEA. V was clipped by 8 bases and J by 2 bases; unmatched bases: 11. The CDR3 sequence is 15 residues long. CDR3 coding DNA: TGCAGCTCTAGCGGGACGCTGTTTAACACAGATACGCAGTATTTT. Translated: CSSSGTLFNTDTQYF.

The chain combines TRBV4-3 with TRBJ1-4; a possible D gene is TRBD1 (6 bases). V was cut by 2 bases and J by 5 bases, with 12 bases left in between. This CDR3 is built from 15 residues. Germline-derived CDR1 and CDR2 are LGHNA and YSLEER. Written as DNA, the CDR3 is TGCGCCAGCAGCCAAAACGGGGGGGCGAATGAAAAACTGTTTTTT. Protein sequence: CASSQNGGANEKLFF.

This chain links TRBV28 with TRBJ1-2, with D maybe TRBD1 (5 bases). The germline CDR1 and CDR2 sequences are MDHEN and SYDVKM. V was clipped by 8 bases and J by 12 bases, with 19 bases between them. CDR3 length: 12 amino acids. As DNA, the CDR3 is TGTGCCAGCCGCCCGGGGGGTCAAGAGAACACCTTC. This codes for CASRPGGQENTF.

The chain recombines TRBV5-1 with TRBJ2-7; 8 bases agree with TRBD1. CDR1 is SGHRS, CDR2 YFSETQ, per germline. The CDR3 length is 15 residues. V lost 0 bases to trimming and J lost 9 bases; unmatched junction nucleotides: 11. CDR3 amino acids: CASSLAGQGEGMQYF. The DNA of the CDR3 is TGCGCCAGCAGCTTGGCCGGACAGGGAGAGGGTATGCAGTACTTC.

The chain has TRBV4-1 and TRBJ2-7, with D possibly matching TRBD2 (6 bases). CDR1 is MGHRA, CDR2 YSYEKL, per germline. This CDR3 is 15 amino acids long. Trimming shortened V by 0 bases and J by 4 bases, and 13 bases separated the two germline ends. This CDR3 reads CASSQDGMGGYEQYF. CDR3 sequence (DNA): TGCGCCAGCAGCCAAGACGGGATGGGGGGATACGAGCAGTACTTC.

The genes are TRBV7-8 and TRBJ2-5; 7 bases fit TRBD2. J gave up 1 base and V 5 bases, and 13 bases lay outside the gene matches. CDR1 is SGHVS, CDR2 FQNEAQ, per germline. The CDR3 has 17 residues. The CDR3 reads CASSPLRLLAFQETQYF. The CDR3, as DNA: TGTGCCAGCAGCCCCCTGCGCTTACTAGCGTTCCAAGAGACCCAGTACTTC. The full variable domain, in which reference TRBV7-8 and TRBJ2-5 provide the parts outside the CDR3, is GAGVSQSPRYKVAKRGQDVALRCDPISGHVSLFWYQQALGQGPEFLTYFQNEAQLDKSGLPSDRFFAERPEGSVSTLKIQRTQQEDSAVYLCASSPLRLLAFQETQYFGPGTRLLVL.